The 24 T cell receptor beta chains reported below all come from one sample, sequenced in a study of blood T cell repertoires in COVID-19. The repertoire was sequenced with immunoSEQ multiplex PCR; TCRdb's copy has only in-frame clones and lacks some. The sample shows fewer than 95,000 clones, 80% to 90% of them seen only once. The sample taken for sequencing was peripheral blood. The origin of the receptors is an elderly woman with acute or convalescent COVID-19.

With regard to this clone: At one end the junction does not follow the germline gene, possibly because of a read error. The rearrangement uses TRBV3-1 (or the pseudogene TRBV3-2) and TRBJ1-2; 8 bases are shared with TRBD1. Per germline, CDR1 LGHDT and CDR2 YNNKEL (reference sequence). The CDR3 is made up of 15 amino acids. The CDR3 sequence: CASSQGQGAGHGYTF. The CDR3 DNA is TGTGCCAGCAGTCAAGGACAGGGTGCTGGTCATGGCTACACCTTC.

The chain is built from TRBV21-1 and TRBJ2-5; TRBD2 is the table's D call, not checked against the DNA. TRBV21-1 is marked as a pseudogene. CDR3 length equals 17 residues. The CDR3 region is CARRPGKAPGLQETQYF. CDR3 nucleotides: TGTGCCAGGCGTCCGGGGAAAGCTCCGGGACTCCAAGAGACCCAGTACTTC.

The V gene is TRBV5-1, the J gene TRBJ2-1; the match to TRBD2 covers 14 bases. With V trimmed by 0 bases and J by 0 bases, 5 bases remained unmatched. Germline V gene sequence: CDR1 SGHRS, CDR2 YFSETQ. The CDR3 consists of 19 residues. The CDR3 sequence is CASSLVRTSGRISYNEQFF. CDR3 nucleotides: TGCGCCAGCAGCTTGGTTCGGACTAGCGGGAGGATCTCCTACAATGAGCAGTTCTTC.

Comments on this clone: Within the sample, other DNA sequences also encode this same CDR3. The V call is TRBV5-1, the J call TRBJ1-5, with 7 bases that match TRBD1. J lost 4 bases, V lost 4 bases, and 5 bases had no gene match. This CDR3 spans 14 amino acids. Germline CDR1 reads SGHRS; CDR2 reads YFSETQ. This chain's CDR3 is CASSPGDSNQPQHF. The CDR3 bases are TGCGCCAGCAGCCCAGGGGACAGTAATCAGCCCCAGCATTTT. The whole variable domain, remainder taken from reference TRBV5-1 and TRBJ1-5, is KAGVTQTPRYLIKTRGQQVTLSCSPISGHRSVSWYQQTPGQGLQFLFEYFSETQRNKGNFPGRFSGRQFSNSRSEMNVSTLELGDSALYLCASSPGDSNQPQHFGDGTRLSIL.

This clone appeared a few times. For the CDR3, the DNA is TGTGCCAGCAGTGAAGTAAGGACAGGGGTTAATGAGCAGTTCTTC. This translates into CASSEVRTGVNEQFF. This chain links TRBV6-1 with TRBJ2-1, with 9 bases aligning to TRBD1. Trimming took 1 base from V and 7 from J; bases not matched to a gene: 5. The CDR3 totals 15 residues. Germline V CDR1 and CDR2: MNHNS, SASEGT.

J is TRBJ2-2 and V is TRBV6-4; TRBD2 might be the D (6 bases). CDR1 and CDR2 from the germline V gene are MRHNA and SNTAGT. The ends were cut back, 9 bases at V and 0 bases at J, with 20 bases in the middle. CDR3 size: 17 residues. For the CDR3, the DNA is TGTGCCAGTAAGACTAGGAACGGCAGATCGAACACCGGGGAGCTGTTTTTT. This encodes CASKTRNGRSNTGELFF.

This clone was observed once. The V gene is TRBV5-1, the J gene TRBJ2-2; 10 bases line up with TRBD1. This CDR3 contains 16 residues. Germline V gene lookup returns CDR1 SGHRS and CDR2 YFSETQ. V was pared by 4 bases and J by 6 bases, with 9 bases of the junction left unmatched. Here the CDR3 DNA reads TGCGCCAGCAGCGAATCCGGGACAGGGGTCCCCGGGGAGCTGTTTTTT. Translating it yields CASSESGTGVPGELFF. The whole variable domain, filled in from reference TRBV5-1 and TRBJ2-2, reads KAGVTQTPRYLIKTRGQQVTLSCSPISGHRSVSWYQQTPGQGLQFLFEYFSETQRNKGNFPGRFSGRQFSNSRSEMNVSTLELGDSALYLCASSESGTGVPGELFFGEGSRLTVL.

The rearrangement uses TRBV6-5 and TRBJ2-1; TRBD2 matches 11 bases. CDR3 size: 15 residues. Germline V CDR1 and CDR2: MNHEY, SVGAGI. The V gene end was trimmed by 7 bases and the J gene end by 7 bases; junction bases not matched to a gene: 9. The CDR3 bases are TGTGCCAGCAACCCACTAGCGGGAGTGGGGAATGAGCAGTTCTTC. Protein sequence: CASNPLAGVGNEQFF.

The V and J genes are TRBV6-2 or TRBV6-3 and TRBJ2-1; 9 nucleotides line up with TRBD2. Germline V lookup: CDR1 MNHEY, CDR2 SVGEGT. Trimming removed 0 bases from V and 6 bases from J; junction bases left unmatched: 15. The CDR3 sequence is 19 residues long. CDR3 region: CASSYSFERGAGRVNEQFF. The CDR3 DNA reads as TGTGCCAGCAGTTACTCGTTCGAGCGGGGGGCGGGGAGAGTCAATGAGCAGTTCTTC.

Here the CDR3 DNA reads TGTGCCAGCAGCAAAGTGAGGACAGGTTATTCACCCCTCCACTTT. Its translation: CASSKVRTGYSPLHF. The chain joins TRBV21-1 to TRBJ1-6; TRBD1 was called by the table and not checked on the DNA. TRBV21-1 is a pseudogene locus. The CDR3 has 15 amino acids.

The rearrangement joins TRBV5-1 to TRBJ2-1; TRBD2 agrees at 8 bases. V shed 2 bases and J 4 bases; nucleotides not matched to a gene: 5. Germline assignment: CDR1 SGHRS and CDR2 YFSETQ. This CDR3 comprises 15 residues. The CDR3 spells CASSFSSGEYNEQFF. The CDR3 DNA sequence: TGCGCCAGCAGCTTTAGTAGCGGGGAGTACAATGAGCAGTTCTTC.

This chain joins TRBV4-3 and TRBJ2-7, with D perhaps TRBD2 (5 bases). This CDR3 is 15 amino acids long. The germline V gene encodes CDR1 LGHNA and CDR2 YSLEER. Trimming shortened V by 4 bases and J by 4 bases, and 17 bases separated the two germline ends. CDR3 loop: CASSRSLAGGYEQYF. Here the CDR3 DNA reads TGCGCCAGCAGCCGTTCCCTCGCCGGAGGTTACGAGCAGTACTTC.

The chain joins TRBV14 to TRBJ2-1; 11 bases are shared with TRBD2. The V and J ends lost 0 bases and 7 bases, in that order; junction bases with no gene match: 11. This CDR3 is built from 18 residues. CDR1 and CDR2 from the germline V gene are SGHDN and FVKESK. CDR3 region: CASSQERGLAASRNEQFF. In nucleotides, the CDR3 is TGTGCCAGCAGCCAAGAAAGGGGACTAGCGGCCTCAAGAAATGAGCAGTTCTTC.

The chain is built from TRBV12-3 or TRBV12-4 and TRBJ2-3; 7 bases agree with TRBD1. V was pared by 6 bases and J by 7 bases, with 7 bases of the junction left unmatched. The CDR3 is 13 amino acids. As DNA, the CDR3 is TGTGCCAGCAGGCAGACAGGGCTCAATACGCAGTATTTT. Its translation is CASRQTGLNTQYF.

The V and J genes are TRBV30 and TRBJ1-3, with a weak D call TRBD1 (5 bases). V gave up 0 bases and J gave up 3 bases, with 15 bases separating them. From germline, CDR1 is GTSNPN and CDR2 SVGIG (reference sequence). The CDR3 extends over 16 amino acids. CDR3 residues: CAWSVSDTLGGNTIYF. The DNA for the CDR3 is TGTGCCTGGAGTGTATCGGACACTCTGGGTGGAAACACCATATATTTT.

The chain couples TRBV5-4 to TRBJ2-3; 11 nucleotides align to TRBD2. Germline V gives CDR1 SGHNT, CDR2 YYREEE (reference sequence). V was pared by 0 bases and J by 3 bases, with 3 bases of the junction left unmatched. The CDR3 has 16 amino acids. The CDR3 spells CASSLGTSGRTDTQYF. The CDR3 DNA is TGTGCCAGCAGCTTGGGAACTAGCGGGAGAACAGATACGCAGTATTTT.

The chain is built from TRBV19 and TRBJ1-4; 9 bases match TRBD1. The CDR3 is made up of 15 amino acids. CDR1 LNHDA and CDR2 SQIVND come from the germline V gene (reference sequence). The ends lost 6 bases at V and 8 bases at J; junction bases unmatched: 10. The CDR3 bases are TGTGCCAGTAGAACGAACAGGGGGCCAGGCGAAAAACTGTTTTTT. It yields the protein CASRTNRGPGEKLFF.

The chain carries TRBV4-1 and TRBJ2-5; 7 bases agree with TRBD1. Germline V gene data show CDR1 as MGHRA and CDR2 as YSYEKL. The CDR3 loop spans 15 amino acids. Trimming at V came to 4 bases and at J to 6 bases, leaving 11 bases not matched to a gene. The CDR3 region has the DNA TGCGCCAGCAGCCCTTACGACAGGGCCGGGCAGACCCAGTACTTC. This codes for CASSPYDRAGQTQYF.

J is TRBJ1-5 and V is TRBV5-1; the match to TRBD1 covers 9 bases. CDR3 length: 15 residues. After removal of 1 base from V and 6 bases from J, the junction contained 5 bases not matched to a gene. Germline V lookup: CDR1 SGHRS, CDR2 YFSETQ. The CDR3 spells CASSLTGGASQPQHF. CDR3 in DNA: TGCGCCAGCAGCTTGACAGGGGGCGCGAGTCAGCCCCAGCATTTT.

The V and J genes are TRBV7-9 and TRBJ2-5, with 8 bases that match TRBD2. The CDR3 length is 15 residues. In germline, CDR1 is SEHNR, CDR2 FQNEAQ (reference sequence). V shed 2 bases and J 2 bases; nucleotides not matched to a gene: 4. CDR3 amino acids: CASSLWAGGQETQYF. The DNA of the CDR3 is TGTGCCAGCAGCTTATGGGCGGGAGGTCAAGAGACCCAGTACTTC.

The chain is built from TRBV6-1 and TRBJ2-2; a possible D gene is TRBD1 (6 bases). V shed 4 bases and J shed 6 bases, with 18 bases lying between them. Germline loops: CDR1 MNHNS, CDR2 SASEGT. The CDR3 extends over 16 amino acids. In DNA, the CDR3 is TGTGCCAGCAGTGCCCCTCAGGGGAATTGGCCCGGGGAGCTGTTTTTT. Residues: CASSAPQGNWPGELFF.

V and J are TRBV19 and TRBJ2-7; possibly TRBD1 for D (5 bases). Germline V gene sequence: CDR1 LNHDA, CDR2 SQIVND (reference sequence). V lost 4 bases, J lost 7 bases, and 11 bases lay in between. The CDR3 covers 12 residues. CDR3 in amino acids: CASSKTAPEQYF. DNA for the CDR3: TGTGCCAGTAGTAAGACAGCCCCGGAGCAGTACTTC.

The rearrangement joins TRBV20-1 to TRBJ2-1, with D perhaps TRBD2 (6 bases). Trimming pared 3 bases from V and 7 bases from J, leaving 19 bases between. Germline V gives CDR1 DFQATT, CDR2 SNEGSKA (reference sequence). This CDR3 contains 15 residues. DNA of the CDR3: TGCAGTGCTAGTCCCCGGACTACCGGTGGGAATGAGCAGTTCTTC. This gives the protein CSASPRTTGGNEQFF.

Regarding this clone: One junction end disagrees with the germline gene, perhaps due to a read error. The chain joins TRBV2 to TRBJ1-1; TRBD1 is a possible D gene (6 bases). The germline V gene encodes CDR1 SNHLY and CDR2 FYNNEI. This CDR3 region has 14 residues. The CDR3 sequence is CASRKIRGNPEAFF. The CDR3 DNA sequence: TGTGCCAGCAGGAAGATAAGGGGGAACCCTGAAGCTTTCTTT. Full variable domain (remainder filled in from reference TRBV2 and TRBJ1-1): EPEVTQTPSHQVTQMGQEVILRCVPISNHLYFYWYRQILGQKVEFLVSFYNNEISEKSEIFDDQFSVERPDGSNFTLKIRSTKLEDSAMYFCASRKIRGNPEAFFGQGTRLTVV.